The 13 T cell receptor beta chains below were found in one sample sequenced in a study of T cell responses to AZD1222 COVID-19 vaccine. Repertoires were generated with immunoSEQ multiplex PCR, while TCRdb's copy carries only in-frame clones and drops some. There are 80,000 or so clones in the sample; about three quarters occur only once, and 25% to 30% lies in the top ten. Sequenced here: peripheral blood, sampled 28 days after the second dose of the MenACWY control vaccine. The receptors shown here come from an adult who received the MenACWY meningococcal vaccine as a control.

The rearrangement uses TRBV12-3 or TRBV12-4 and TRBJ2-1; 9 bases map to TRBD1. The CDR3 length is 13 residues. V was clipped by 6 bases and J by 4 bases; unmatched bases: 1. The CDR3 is CASRGTGYNEQFF. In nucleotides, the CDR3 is TGTGCCAGCAGGGGGACAGGGTACAATGAGCAGTTCTTC.

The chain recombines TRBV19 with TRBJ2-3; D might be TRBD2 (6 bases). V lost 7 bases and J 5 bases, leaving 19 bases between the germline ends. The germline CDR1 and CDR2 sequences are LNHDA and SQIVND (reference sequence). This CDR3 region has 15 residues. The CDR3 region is CASTSPGGRGDTQYF. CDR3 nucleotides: TGTGCCAGTACCTCCCCTGGGGGGAGAGGAGATACGCAGTATTTT.

Here the CDR3 DNA reads TGCAGTGCTAGTAGGACTGAAGCTTTCTTT. It is translated as CSASRTEAFF. The chain combines TRBV20-1 with TRBJ1-1; D not certain. Germline CDR1 reads DFQATT; CDR2 reads SNEGSKA (reference sequence). V was clipped by 3 bases and J by 5 bases, with 4 bases between them. The CDR3 is made up of 10 amino acids.

The CDR3 reads CASSPPRGIGETQYF. DNA for the CDR3: TGTGCCAGCTCACCTCCGAGGGGAATCGGGGAGACCCAGTACTTC. This chain uses TRBV18 with TRBJ2-5; the D call may be TRBD1 or TRBD2 (5 bases each). This CDR3 has 15 residues. Trimming took off 3 bases at V and 5 bases at J, with 16 bases between the two ends. Germline lookup yields CDR1 KGHSH and CDR2 LQKENI.

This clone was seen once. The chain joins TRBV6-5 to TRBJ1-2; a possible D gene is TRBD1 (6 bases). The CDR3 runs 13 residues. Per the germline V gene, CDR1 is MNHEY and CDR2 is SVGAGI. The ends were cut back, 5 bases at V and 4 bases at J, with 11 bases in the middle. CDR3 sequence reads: CASSPVGAYGYTF. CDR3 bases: TGTGCCAGCAGTCCCGTGGGGGCCTATGGCTACACCTTC.

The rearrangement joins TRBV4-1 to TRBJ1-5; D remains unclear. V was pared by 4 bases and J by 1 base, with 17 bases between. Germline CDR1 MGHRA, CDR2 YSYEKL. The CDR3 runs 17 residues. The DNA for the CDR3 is TGCGCCAGCAGCCTTGTTGGGATCCCCCTAAGCAATCAGCCCCAGCATTTT. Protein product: CASSLVGIPLSNQPQHF.

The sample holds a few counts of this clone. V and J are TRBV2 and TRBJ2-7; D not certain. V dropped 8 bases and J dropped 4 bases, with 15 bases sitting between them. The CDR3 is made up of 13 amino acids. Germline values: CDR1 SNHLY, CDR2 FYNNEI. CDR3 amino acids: CASVGGLEYEQYF. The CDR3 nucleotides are TGTGCCAGCGTAGGTGGTTTAGAGTACGAGCAGTACTTC.

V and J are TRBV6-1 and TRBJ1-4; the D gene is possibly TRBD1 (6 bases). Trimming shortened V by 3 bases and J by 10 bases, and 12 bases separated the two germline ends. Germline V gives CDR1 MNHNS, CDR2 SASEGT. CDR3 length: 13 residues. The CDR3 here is CASSDQGTGKLFF. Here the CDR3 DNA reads TGTGCCAGCAGTGACCAGGGGACCGGAAAACTGTTTTTT.

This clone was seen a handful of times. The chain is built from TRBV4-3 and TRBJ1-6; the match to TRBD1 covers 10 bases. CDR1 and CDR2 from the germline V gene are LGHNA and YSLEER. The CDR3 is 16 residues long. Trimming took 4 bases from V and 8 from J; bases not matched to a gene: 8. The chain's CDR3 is CASSLGTGDTYSPLHF. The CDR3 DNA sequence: TGCGCCAGCAGCCTGGGGACAGGGGACACTTATTCACCCCTCCACTTT.

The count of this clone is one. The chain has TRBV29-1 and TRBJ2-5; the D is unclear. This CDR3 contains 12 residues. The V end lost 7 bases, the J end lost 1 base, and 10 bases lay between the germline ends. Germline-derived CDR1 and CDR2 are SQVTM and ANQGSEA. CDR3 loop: CSARRAQETQYF. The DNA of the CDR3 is TGCAGCGCCCGAAGGGCCCAAGAGACCCAGTACTTC.

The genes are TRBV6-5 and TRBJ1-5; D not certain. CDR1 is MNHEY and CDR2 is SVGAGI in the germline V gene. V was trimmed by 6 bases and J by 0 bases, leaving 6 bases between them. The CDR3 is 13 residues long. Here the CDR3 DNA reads TGTGCCAGCAGGCGTAATAGCAATCAGCCCCAGCATTTT. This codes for CASRRNSNQPQHF.

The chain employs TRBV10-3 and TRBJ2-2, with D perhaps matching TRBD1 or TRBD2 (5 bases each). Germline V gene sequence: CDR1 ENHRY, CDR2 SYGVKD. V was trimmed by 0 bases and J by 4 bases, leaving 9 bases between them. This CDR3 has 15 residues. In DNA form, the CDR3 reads TGTGCCATCAGTGAGTCGACTGGGGGCACCGGGGAGCTGTTTTTT. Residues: CAISESTGGTGELFF.

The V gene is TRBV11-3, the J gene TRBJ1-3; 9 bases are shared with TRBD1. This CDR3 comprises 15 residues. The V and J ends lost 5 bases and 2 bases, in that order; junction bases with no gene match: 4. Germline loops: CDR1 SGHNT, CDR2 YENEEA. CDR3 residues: CASSPGQGPGNTIYF. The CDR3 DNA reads TGTGCCAGCAGCCCGGGACAGGGCCCTGGAAACACCATATATTTT.